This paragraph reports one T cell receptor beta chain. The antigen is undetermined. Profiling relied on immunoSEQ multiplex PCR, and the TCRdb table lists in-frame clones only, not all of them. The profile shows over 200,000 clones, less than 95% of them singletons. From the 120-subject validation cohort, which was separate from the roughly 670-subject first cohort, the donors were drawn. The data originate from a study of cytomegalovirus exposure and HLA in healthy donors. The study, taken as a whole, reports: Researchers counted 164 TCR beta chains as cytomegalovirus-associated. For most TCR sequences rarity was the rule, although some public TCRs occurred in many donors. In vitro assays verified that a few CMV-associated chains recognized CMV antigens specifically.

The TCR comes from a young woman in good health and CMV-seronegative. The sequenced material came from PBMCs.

CDR3: CASRGAGDEQYF. Written as DNA, the CDR3 is TGTGCCAGTAGGGGGGCAGGGGACGAGCAGTACTTC. The genes are TRBV19 and TRBJ2-7; a possible D gene is TRBD1 (6 bases). The germline CDR1 and CDR2 sequences are LNHDA and SQIVND (reference sequence). With 6 bases removed from V and 5 bases from J, the gap between germline ends came to 11 bases. This CDR3 spans 12 amino acids.